The present T cell receptor (beta chain) was sequenced within a study of CD8 T cells in Susac syndrome. Random hexamers served to reverse transcribe roughly 0.5 to 1 ug RNA. TCRdb recomputed calls from the immunoSEQ multiplex PCR reads with MiXCR, one row per CDR3 protein. The data contain about 430,000 distinct CDR3 sequences, around 85% of them singletons. The germline V gene encodes CDR1 LNHNV and CDR2 YYDKDF (reference sequence). The CDR3 is 17 amino acids. V lost 3 bases to trimming and J lost 2 bases; unmatched junction nucleotides: 11. High-throughput TCR beta sequencing covered peripheral CD8+ and CD4+ T cells. The multiple sclerosis controls were treatment-naive patients with relapsing-remitting disease that was stable or active. The authors negatively isolated CD8+ and CD4+ T cells and FACS-enriched TEMRA cells.

V usage is TRBV15 and J usage is TRBJ2-3; 7 nucleotides match TRBD2. Specimen: CD8+ T cells from PBMCs. The origin of this receptor is a human donor with multiple sclerosis. CDR3 coding DNA: TGTGCCACCAGCAGCGGGGTCCTAGCGGCATTCACAGATACGCAGTATTTT. Its protein is CATSSGVLAAFTDTQYF.